What follows are 15 T cell receptor beta chains derived from one specimen sequenced in a study of blood T cells in healthy people across ages. A second PCR, run for about 7 to 11 cycles, used a sample-barcoded 5' primer plus a J-beta primer mix. Using its own MiXCR run on the 5' RACE reads, TCRdb lists one record per CDR3 protein. Here the sample spans approximately 940,000 distinct CDR3 sequences, roughly 48% being singletons. Specimen: blood. The receptors originated from a man younger than 40 in good health.

The genes are TRBV28 and TRBJ2-4, with D possibly matching TRBD2 (7 bases). The CDR3 is 15 residues long. V lost 3 bases and J lost 4, with 13 bases in between. Per germline, CDR1 MDHEN and CDR2 SYDVKM. The CDR3 sequence: CASSFEGGLKNIQYF. The DNA of the CDR3 is TGTGCCAGCAGTTTTGAGGGGGGGTTAAAAAACATTCAGTACTTC. The full variable domain, with the rest looked up from reference TRBV28 and TRBJ2-4, is DVKVTQSSRYLVKRTGEKVFLECVQDMDHENMFWYRQDPGLGLRLIYFSYDVKMKEKGDIPEGYSVSREKKERFSLILESASTNQTSMYLCASSFEGGLKNIQYFGAGTRLSVL.

This clonotype was seen more than once but under ten times. The chain has TRBV3-1 and TRBJ2-7, with TRBD1 as a possible D gene (6 bases). Germline V gene data show CDR1 as LGHDT and CDR2 as YNNKEL (reference sequence). The CDR3 spans 16 residues. V was cut by 3 bases and J by 6 bases, with 21 bases left in between. CDR3 nucleotide sequence: TGTGCCAGCAGCCATGGGCAGGGGTTCGGTTTACGCGAGCAGTACTTC. Its translation: CASSHGQGFGLREQYF.

This chain connects TRBV12-3 or TRBV12-4 to TRBJ1-4; possible D gene TRBD1, 5 bases. V lost 3 bases to trimming and J lost 3 bases, with 11 bases between them. The CDR3 covers 15 residues. The CDR3, as DNA: TGTGCCAGCAGTTTTGGCGGGGCGCCTAATGAAAAACTGTTTTTT. Translated, it gives CASSFGGAPNEKLFF.

The V call is TRBV12-1, the J call TRBJ2-4; TRBD1 reflects the table's D call only, with no check against the DNA. TRBV12-1 is a recognized pseudogene. The CDR3 runs to 17 residues. The CDR3 sequence is CASSFVGRGWFPNIQYF. The CDR3 DNA is TGTGCCAGCAGCTTTGTAGGCAGGGGGTGGTTCCCAAACATTCAGTACTTC.

The V gene is TRBV5-1, the J gene TRBJ2-7, with TRBD2 as a possible D gene (6 bases). In germline, CDR1 is SGHRS, CDR2 YFSETQ. The germline V and J ends were trimmed by 4 bases and 3 bases, with 14 bases remaining between them. This CDR3 is built from 14 residues. The CDR3 sequence: CASSKDGGGYEQYF. The CDR3 nucleotides are TGCGCCAGCAGCAAGGATGGGGGAGGCTACGAGCAGTACTTC.

CDR3 amino acids: CASSLGQASLDGYTF. CDR3 bases: TGCGCCAGCAGCTTGGGACAGGCCTCCCTTGATGGCTACACCTTC. The V gene is TRBV5-1, the J gene TRBJ1-2; perhaps TRBD1 as D (6 bases). CDR1 is SGHRS, CDR2 YFSETQ, per germline. CDR3 size: 15 residues. V gave up 0 bases and J gave up 6 bases, with 15 bases separating them.

This clonotype appeared once. The genes are TRBV20-1 and TRBJ2-1, with TRBD2 matching over 8 bases. Germline-derived CDR1 and CDR2 are DFQATT and SNEGSKA (reference sequence). This CDR3 is built from 16 residues. Trimming removed 2 bases from V and 4 bases from J; junction bases left unmatched: 10. The chain's CDR3 is CSARTPGGGGYNEQFF. In nucleotides, the CDR3 is TGCAGTGCTAGAACGCCCGGGGGCGGGGGGTACAATGAGCAGTTCTTC.

This clonotype was detected a few times. This chain connects TRBV7-2 to TRBJ2-5, with 9 nucleotides matching TRBD2. The J call is uncertain, as TRBJ2-7 better fits the DNA end. This CDR3 is built from 14 residues. The V gene's germline CDR1 is SGHTA and CDR2 FQGNSA. The CDR3 sequence: CASSPIAGVNEQYF. CDR3 in DNA: TGTGCCAGCAGCCCCATAGCGGGAGTCAACGAGCAGTACTTC.

The V call is TRBV6-6, the J call TRBJ1-6, with a tentative D call TRBD1 (5 bases). CDR1 and CDR2 from the germline V gene are MNHNY and SVGAGI (reference sequence). Trimming removed 8 bases from V and 4 bases from J, with 12 bases in between. This CDR3 is built from 14 residues. The chain's CDR3 is CASGGTEYNSPLHF. The CDR3 DNA reads as TGTGCCAGCGGGGGGACTGAGTATAATTCACCCCTCCACTTT.

CDR3 DNA sequence: TGTGCCAGCAAGGGTTCTAGGACTACAGGGGATGGCTACACCTTC. Protein sequence: CASKGSRTTGDGYTF. The V call is TRBV7-8, the J call TRBJ1-2; 7 bases fit TRBD1. Germline trimming cut 7 bases from V and 6 bases from J; bases unmatched to any gene: 14. Germline-derived CDR1 and CDR2 are SGHVS and FQNEAQ. The CDR3 is 15 amino acids.

A few counts support this clonotype. The chain joins TRBV4-2 to TRBJ1-5; D may be TRBD1 (5 bases). V was clipped by 0 bases and J by 4 bases, with 19 bases between them. The V gene's germline CDR1 is LGHNA and CDR2 YNFKEQ. This CDR3 has 18 amino acids. The CDR3 DNA sequence: TGTGCCAGCAGCCAAGATGTTCCCAGGGCCGCTTTTAATCAGCCCCAGCATTTT. Protein: CASSQDVPRAAFNQPQHF.

Only one count was recorded for this clonotype. The chain employs TRBV11-3 and TRBJ2-1; no clear D gene. With 5 bases removed from V and 6 bases from J, the gap between germline ends came to 14 bases. The germline V gene encodes CDR1 SGHNT and CDR2 YENEEA. This CDR3 has 14 residues. Written as DNA, the CDR3 is TGTGCCAGCAGCGTCGGCCGTCTAAGCAATGAGCAGTTCTTC. Translating gives CASSVGRLSNEQFF.

The chain joins TRBV12-3 or TRBV12-4 to TRBJ1-6, with 8 bases identical to TRBD1. CDR3 length equals 15 residues. Germline trimming cut 4 bases from V and 6 bases from J; bases unmatched to any gene: 5. CDR3 in DNA: TGTGCCAGCAGTTCCCGCGGACAGGGTAATTCACCCCTCCACTTT. Its protein product is CASSSRGQGNSPLHF.

This rearrangement joins TRBV29-1 to TRBJ1-1, with TRBD1 matching over 9 bases. CDR1 is SQVTM and CDR2 is ANQGSEA in the germline V gene. Trimming took 5 bases from V and 7 from J; bases not matched to a gene: 8. The CDR3 is 13 amino acids. CDR3 sequence: CSVQGQGSDEAFF. For the CDR3, the DNA is TGCAGCGTTCAAGGACAGGGGTCGGATGAAGCTTTCTTT.

The chain employs TRBV5-1 and TRBJ2-7, with 8 bases lining up with TRBD1. Germline V lookup: CDR1 SGHRS, CDR2 YFSETQ. The CDR3 is 17 residues long. Trimming cost V 3 bases and J 0 bases; bases outside gene matches: 11. The CDR3 protein is CASSSNGGTGRSYEQYF. In DNA, the CDR3 is TGCGCCAGCAGCTCGAACGGTGGGACAGGCCGCTCCTACGAGCAGTACTTC.